The entry below describes one T cell receptor (beta chain). In the original processing: Estimation of nucleated cell counts relied on the amplification of reference gene primers. Libraries were prepared by immunoSEQ multiplex PCR; TCRdb keeps only in-frame clonotypes and omits some of them. V, J and clone size were drawn from that table, and D and trimming were deduced from the DNA. Of about 140,000 clones in the sample, 78% were seen once. The data belong to a study of blood T cell repertoires in COVID-19. This CDR3 is 15 amino acids long. Germline V gene sequence: CDR1 LNHDA, CDR2 SQIVND (reference sequence). V dropped 7 bases and J dropped 5; count of bases not matched to a gene: 12.

This sequence originates from a woman in her fifties or sixties with acute or convalescent COVID-19. Sequencing input: peripheral blood. The rearrangement links TRBV19 to TRBJ1-2, with 8 bases fitting TRBD1. The DNA of the CDR3 is TGTGCCAGTAATTCCCCCGGACAGGGCCTATATGGCTACACCTTC. Protein sequence: CASNSPGQGLYGYTF.